Included here is one TCR beta chain sequence, with context. TCRdb reprocessed the 5' RACE reads via MiXCR and lists one record per CDR3 protein. The sample carries over 75,000 distinct CDR3 sequences, 14% to 15% recorded once. This specimen belongs to a study of early T cells in non-severe SARS-CoV-2 infection. Germline trimming cut 4 bases from V and 3 bases from J; bases unmatched to any gene: 6. CDR3 length equals 15 residues. Per germline, CDR1 LGHNA and CDR2 YSLEER. The V and J genes are TRBV4-3 and TRBJ2-7; 10 nucleotides align to TRBD2. The specimen was whole blood. The sequence derives from an adult who was a healthcare worker with PCR-confirmed SARS-CoV-2 infection or an uninfected control (not recorded which). The CDR3, as DNA: TGCGCCAGCAGCCCCCGAGCGGGAGGGGACTACGAGCAGTACTTC. It specifies CASSPRAGGDYEQYF.